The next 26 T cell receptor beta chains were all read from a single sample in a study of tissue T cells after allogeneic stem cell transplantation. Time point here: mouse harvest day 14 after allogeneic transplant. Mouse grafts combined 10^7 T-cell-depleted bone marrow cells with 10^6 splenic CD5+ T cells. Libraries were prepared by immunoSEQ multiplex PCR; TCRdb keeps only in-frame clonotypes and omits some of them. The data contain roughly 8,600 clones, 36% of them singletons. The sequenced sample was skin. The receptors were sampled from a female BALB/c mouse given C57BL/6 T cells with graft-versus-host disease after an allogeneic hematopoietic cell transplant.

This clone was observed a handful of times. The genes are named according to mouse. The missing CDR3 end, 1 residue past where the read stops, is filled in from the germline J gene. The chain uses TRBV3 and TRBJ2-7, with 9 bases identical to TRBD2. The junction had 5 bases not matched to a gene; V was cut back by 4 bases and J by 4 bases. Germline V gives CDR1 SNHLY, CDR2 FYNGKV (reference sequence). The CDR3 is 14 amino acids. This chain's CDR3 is CASSSRWGGYEQYF. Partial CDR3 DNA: TGTGCCAGCAGCTCTCGCTGGGGGGGATATGAACAGTAC.

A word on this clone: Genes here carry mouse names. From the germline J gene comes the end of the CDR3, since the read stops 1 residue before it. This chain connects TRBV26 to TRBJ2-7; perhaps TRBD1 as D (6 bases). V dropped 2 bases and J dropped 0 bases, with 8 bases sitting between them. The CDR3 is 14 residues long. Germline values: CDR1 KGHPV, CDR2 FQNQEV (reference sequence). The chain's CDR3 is CASSLIGGSYEQYF. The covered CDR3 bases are TGTGCCAGCAGTCTGATAGGGGGCTCCTATGAACAGTAC.

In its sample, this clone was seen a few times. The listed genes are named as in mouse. The CDR3: CASSGAPDYEQYF. CDR3 DNA, as far as it was read: TGTGCCAGCAGTGGAGCCCCGGACTATGAACAGTAC. V and J are TRBV13-1 and TRBJ2-7; D not resolved. The read comes to an end 1 residue before the CDR3 does, leaving the germline J gene to fill in the end. This CDR3 has 13 residues. The V and J ends lost 3 bases and 3 bases respectively, with 10 bases between them. The germline V gene encodes CDR1 NSHNY and CDR2 SYGAGN.

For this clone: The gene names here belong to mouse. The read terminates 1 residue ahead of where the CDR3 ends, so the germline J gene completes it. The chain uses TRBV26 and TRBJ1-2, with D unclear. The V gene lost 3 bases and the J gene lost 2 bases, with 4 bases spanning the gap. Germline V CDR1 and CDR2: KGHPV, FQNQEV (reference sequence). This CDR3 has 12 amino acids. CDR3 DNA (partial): TGTGCCAGCAGTCTTCATAACTCCGACTACACC. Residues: CASSLHNSDYT. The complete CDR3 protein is CASSLHNSDYTF.

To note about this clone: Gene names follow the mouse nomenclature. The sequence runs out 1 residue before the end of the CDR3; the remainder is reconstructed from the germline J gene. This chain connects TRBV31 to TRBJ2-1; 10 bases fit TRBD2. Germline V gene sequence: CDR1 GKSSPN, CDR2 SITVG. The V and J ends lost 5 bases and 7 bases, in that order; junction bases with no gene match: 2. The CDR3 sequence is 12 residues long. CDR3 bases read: TGTGCCTGGGGCTGGGGGGGCGCTGAGCAGTTC. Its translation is CAWGWGGAEQF. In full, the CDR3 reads CAWGWGGAEQFF.

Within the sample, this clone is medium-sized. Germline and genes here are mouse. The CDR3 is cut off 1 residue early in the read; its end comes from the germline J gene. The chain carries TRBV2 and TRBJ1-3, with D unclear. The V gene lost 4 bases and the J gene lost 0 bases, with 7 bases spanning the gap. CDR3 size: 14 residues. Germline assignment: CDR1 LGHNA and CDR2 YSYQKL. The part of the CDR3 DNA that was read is TGTGCCAGCAGCCTTCAGTATTCTGGAAATACGCTCTAT. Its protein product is CASSLQYSGNTLY. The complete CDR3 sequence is CASSLQYSGNTLYF.

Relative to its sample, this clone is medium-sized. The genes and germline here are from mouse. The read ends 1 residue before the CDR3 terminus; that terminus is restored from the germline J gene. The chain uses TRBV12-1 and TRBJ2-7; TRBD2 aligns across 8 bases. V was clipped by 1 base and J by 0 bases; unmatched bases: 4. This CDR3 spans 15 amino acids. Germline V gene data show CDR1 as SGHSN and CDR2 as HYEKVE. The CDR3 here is CASSLAGGLSYEQYF. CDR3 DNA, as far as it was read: TGTGCCAGCTCTCTTGCTGGGGGGCTCTCCTATGAACAGTAC. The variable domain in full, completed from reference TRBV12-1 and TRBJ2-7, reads DSGVVQSPRHIIKEKGGRSVLTCIPISGHSNVVWYQQTLGKELKFLIQHYEKVERDKGFLPSRFSVQQFDDYHSEMNMSALELEDSAMYFCASSLAGGLSYEQYFGPGTRLTVL.

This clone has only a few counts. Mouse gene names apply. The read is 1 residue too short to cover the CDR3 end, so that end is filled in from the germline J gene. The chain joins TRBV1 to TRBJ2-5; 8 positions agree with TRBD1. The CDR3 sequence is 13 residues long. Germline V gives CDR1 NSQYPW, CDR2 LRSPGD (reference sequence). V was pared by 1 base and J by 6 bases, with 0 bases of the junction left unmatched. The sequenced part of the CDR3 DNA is TGCACCTGCAGTGCAGGGGACAGGGACACCCAGTAC. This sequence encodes CTCSAGDRDTQY. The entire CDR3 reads CTCSAGDRDTQYF.

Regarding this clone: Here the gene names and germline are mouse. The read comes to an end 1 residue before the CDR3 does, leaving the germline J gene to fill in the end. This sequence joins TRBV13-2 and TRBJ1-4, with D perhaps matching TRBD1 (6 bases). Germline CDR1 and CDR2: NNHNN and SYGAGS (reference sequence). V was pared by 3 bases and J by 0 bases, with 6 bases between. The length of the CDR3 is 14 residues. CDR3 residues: CASGGQVSNERLFF. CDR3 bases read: TGTGCCAGCGGTGGACAGGTTTCCAACGAAAGATTATTT.

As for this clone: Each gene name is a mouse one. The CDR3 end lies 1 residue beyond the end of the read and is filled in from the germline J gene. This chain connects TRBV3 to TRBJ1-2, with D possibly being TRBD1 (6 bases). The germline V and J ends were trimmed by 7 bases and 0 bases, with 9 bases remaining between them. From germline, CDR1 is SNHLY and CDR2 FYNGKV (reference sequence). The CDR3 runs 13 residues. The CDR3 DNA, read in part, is TGTGCCAGCACAGGACAGCCAAACTCCGACTACACC. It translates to CASTGQPNSDYT. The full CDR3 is CASTGQPNSDYTF.

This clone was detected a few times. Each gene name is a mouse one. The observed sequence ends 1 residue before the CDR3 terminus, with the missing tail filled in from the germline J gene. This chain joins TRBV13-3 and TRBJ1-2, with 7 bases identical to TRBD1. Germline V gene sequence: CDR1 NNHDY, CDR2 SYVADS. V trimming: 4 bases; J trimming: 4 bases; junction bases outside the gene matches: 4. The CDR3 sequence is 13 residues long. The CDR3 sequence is CASSPGGGSDYTF. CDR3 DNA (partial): TGTGCCAGCAGTCCAGGGGGAGGCTCCGACTACACC.

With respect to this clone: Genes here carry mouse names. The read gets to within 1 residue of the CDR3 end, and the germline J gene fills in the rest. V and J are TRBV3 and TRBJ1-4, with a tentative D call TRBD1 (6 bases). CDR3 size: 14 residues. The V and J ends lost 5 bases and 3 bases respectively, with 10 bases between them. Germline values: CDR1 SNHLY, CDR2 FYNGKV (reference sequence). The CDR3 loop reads CASSPGTTNERLFF. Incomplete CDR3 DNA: TGTGCCAGCAGCCCCGGGACAACCAACGAAAGATTATTT.

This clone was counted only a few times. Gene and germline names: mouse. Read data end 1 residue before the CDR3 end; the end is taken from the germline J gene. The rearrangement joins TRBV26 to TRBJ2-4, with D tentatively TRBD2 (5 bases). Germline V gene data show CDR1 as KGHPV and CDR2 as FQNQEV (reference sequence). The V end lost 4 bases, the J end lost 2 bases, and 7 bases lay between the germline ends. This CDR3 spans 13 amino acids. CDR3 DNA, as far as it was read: TGTGCCAGCAGTCCGGACTTTCAAAACACCTTGTAC. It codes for CASSPDFQNTLY. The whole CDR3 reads CASSPDFQNTLYF.

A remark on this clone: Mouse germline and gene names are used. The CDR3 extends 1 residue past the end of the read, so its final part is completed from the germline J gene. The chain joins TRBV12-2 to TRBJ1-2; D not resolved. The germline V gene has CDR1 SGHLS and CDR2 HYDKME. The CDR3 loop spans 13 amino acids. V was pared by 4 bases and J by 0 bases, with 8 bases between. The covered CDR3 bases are TGTGCCAGCTCGAGACAAGCAAACTCCGACTACACC. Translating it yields CASSRQANSDYT. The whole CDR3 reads CASSRQANSDYTF.

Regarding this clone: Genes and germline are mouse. CDR3 loop: CASSGGELQNTLYF. The DNA read from the CDR3 is TGTGCCAGCAGTGGGGGGGAACTTCAAAACACCTTGTAC. V is TRBV13-1 and J is TRBJ2-4, with D possibly being TRBD2 (6 bases). The read gets to within 1 residue of the CDR3 end, and the germline J gene fills in the rest. The CDR3 covers 14 residues. V shed 3 bases and J shed 2 bases, with 10 bases lying between them. The germline V gene has CDR1 NSHNY and CDR2 SYGAGN.

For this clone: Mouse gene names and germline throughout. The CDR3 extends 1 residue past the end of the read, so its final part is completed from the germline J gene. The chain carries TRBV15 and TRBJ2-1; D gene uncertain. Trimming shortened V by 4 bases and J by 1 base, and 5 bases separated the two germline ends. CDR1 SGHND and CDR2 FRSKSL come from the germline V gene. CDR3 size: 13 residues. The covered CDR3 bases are TGTGCCAGCAGTTCCGGGAACTATGCTGAGCAGTTC. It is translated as CASSSGNYAEQF. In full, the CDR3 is CASSSGNYAEQFF.

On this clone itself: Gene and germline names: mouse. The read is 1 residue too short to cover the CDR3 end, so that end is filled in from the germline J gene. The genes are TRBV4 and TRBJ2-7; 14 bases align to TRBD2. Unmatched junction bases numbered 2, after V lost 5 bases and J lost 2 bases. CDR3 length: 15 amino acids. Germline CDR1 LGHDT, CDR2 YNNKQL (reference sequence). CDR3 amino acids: CASSRDWGGAYEQYF. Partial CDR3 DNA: TGTGCCAGCAGCCGGGACTGGGGGGGCGCCTATGAACAGTAC.

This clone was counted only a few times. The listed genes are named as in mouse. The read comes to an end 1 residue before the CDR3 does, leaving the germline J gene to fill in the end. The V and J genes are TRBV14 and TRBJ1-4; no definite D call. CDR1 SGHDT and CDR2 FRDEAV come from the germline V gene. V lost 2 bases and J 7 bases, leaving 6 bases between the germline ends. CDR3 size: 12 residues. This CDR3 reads CASSLRPERLFF. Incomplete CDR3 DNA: TGTGCCAGCAGTTTACGGCCCGAAAGATTATTT.

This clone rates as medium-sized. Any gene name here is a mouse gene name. The DNA read from the CDR3 is TGTGCCAGCAGTCTGGCCGCAAACACAGAAGTCTTC. Translation gives CASSLAANTEVF. The CDR3, in full, reads CASSLAANTEVFF. The chain combines TRBV26 with TRBJ1-1; no firm D call. With the read ending 1 residue before the CDR3 end, the germline J gene is used to fill in that end. CDR1 and CDR2 (germline): KGHPV, FQNQEV (reference sequence). The length of the CDR3 is 13 residues. V was shortened by 2 bases and J by 0 bases, with 4 bases between the two germline ends.

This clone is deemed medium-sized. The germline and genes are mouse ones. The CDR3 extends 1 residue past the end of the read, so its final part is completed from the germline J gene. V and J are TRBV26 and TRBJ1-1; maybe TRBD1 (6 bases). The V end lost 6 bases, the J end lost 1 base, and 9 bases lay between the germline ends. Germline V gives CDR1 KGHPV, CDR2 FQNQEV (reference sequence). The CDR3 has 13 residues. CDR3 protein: CASSDRRNTEVFF. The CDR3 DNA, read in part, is TGTGCCAGCAGCGACAGGAGAAACACAGAAGTCTTC.

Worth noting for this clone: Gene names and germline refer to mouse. CDR3 sequence: CTCSSRGKNTEVFF. The part of the CDR3 DNA that was read is TGCACCTGCAGTTCCCGGGGCAAGAACACAGAAGTCTTC. This chain uses TRBV1 with TRBJ1-1, with TRBD1 as a possible D gene (5 bases). The read ends 1 residue shy of where the CDR3 ends; the end is completed using the germline J gene. V lost 5 bases, J lost 0 bases, and 10 bases lay in between. The CDR3 totals 14 residues. The germline gives CDR1 NSQYPW, CDR2 LRSPGD (reference sequence).

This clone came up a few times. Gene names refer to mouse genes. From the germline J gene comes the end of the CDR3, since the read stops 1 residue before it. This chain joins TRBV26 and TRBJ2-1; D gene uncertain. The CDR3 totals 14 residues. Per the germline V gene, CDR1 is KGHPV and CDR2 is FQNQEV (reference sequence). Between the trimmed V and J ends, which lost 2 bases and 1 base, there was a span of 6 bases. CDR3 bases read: TGTGCCAGCAGTCTGACGCAGAACTATGCTGAGCAGTTC. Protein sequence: CASSLTQNYAEQF. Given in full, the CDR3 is CASSLTQNYAEQFF.

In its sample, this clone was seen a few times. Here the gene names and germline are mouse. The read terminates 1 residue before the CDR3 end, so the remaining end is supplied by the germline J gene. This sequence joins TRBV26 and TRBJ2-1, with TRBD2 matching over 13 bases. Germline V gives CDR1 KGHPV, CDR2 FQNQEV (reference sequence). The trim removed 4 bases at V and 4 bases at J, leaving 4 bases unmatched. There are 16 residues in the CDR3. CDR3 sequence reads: CASSRDWGGGYAEQFF. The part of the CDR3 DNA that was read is TGTGCCAGCAGTCGGGACTGGGGGGGAGGGTATGCTGAGCAGTTC.

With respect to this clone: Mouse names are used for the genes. The CDR3 here is CASGGTGDQDTQYF. The CDR3 DNA, read in part, is TGTGCCAGCGGTGGGACTGGGGACCAAGACACCCAGTAC. The chain links TRBV13-2 to TRBJ2-5; 9 bases are a match to TRBD2. The read is 1 residue too short to cover the CDR3 end, so that end is filled in from the germline J gene. J lost 1 base, V lost 3 bases, and 0 bases had no gene match. Germline CDR1 NNHNN, CDR2 SYGAGS (reference sequence). The CDR3 covers 14 residues.

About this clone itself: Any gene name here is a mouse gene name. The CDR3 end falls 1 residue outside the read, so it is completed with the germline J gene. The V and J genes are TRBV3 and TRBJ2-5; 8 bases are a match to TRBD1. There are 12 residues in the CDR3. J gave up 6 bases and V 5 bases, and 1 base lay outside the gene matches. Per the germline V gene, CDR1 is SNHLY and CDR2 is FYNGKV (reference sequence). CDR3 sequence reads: CASSGDRDTQYF. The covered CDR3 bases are TGTGCCAGCAGCGGGGACAGGGACACCCAGTAC.

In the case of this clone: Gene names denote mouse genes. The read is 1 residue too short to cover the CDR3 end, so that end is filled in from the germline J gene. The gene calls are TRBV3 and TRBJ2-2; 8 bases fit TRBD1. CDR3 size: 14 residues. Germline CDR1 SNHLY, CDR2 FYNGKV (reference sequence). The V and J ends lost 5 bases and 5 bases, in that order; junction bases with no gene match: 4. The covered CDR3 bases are TGTGCCAGCAGCCCGGACAGGGCTACCGGGCAGCTCTAC. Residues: CASSPDRATGQLY. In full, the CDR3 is CASSPDRATGQLYF.